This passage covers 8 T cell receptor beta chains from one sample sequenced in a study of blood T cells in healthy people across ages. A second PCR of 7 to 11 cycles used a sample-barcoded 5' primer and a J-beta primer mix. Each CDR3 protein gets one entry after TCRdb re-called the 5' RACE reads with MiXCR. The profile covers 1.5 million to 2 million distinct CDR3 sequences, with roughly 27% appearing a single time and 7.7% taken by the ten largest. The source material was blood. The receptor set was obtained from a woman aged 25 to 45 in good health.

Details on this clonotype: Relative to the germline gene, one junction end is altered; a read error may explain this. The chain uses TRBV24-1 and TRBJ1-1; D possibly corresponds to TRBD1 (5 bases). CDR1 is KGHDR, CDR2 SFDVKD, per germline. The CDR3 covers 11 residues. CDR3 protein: CVTSQGDEAFF. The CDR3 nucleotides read TGTGTCACCAGCCAGGGAGATGAAGCTTTCTTT.

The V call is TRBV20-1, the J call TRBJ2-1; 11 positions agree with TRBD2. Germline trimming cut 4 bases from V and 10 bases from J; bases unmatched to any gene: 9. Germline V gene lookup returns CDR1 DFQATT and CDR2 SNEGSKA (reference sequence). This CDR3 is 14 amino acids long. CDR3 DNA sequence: TGCAGTGCTACCGGGACTAGCGGTCCCAGAGAGCAGTTCTTC. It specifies CSATGTSGPREQFF.

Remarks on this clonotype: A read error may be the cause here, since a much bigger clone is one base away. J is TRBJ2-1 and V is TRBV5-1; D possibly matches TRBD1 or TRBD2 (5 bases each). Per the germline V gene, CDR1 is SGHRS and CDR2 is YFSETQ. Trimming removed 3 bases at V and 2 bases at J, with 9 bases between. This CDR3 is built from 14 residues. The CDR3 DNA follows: TGCGCCAGCAGCTGGGAGACAGCCTACAATGAGCAGTTCTTC. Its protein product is CASSWETAYNEQFF.

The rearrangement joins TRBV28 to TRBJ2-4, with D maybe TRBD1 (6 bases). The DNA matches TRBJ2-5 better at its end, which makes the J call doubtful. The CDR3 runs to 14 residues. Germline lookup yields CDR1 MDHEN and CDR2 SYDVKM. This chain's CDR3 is CASTSGAGQETQYF. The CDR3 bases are TGTGCCAGCACTTCAGGGGCAGGTCAAGAGACCCAGTACTTC.

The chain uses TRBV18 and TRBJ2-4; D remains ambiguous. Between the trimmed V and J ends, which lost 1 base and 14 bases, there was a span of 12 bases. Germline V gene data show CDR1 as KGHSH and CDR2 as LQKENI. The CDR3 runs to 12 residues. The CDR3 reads CASSPLSTEKYF. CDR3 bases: TGTGCCAGCTCACCACTATCCACAGAAAAGTACTTC.

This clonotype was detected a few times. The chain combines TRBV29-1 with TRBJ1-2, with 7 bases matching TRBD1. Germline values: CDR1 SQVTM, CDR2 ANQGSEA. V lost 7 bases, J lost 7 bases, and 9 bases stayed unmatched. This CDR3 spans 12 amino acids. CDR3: CSGEYNRGGYTF. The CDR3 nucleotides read TGCAGCGGCGAATACAACAGGGGTGGCTACACCTTC.

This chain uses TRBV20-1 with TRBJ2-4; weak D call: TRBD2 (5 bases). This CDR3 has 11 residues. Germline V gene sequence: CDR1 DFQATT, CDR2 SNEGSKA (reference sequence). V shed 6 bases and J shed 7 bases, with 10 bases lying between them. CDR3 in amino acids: CSARTGNIQYF. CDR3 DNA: TGCAGTGCCAGGACTGGCAACATTCAGTACTTC.

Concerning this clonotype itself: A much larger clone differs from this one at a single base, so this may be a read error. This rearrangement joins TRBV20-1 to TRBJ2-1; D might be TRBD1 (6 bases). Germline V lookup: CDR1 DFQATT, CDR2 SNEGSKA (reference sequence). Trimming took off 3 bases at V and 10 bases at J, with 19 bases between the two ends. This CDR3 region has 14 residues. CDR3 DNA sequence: TGCAGTGCTAGGAACACAGGGTCCGCGTACGAGCAGTTCTTC. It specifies CSARNTGSAYEQFF.